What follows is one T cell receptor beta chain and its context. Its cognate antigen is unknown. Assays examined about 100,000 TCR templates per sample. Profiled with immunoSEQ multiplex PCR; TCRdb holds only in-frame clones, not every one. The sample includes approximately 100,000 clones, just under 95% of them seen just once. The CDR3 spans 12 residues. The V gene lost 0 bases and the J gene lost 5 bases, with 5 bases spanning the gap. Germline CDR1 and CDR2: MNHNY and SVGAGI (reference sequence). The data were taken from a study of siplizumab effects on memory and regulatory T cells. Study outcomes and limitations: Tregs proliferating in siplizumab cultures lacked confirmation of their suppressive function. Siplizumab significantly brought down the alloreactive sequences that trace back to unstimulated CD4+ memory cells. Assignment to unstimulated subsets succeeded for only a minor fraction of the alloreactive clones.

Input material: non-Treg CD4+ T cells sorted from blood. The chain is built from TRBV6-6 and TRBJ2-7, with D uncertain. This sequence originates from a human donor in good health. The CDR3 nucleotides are TGTGCCAGCAGTTACTCCTCGAACGAGCAGTACTTC. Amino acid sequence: CASSYSSNEQYF.